The 17 T cell receptor beta chains reported below all come from one sample, sequenced in a study of blood T cell repertoires in COVID-19. Clones were sequenced by immunoSEQ multiplex PCR, and TCRdb holds only the in-frame ones, with some missing. The sample has more than 150,000 clones, 70% to 90% seen once; the top ten hold around 4%. Sequencing was performed on peripheral blood. These receptors were collected from a woman in her seventies with acute or convalescent COVID-19.

The chain links TRBV29-1 to TRBJ2-7; possibly TRBD1 for D (7 bases). The CDR3 is 15 residues long. Germline V lookup: CDR1 SQVTM, CDR2 ANQGSEA. The V end lost 1 base, the J end lost 4 bases, and 17 bases lay between the germline ends. The CDR3 bases are TGCAGCGTTGAAGGTCGGCAGGGGGGACTTTACGAGCAGTACTTC. This codes for CSVEGRQGGLYEQYF.

The genes are TRBV5-5 and TRBJ1-6, with 8 bases matching TRBD1. The CDR3 has 14 residues. The junction had 2 bases not matched to a gene; V was cut back by 2 bases and J by 7 bases. CDR1 and CDR2 from the germline V gene are SGHKS and YYEKEE (reference sequence). The CDR3 sequence: CASSFRQGNSPLHF. The CDR3 DNA follows: TGTGCCAGCAGCTTTAGACAGGGGAATTCACCCCTCCACTTT.

This chain joins TRBV9 and TRBJ2-2; D is perhaps TRBD2 (5 bases). Germline V lookup: CDR1 SGDLS, CDR2 YYNGEE. This CDR3 has 14 amino acids. With 4 bases removed from V and 4 bases from J, the gap between germline ends came to 11 bases. CDR3 nucleotides: TGTGCCAGCAGCCCCAGGACTGGCACCGGGGAGCTGTTTTTT. It translates to CASSPRTGTGELFF.

V is TRBV7-2 and J is TRBJ1-1, with D hard to call. The CDR3 has 15 amino acids. Trimming stripped 0 bases from V and 4 bases from J, with 12 bases between. Looked up from germline, CDR1 is SGHTA and CDR2 is FQGNSA. CDR3 amino acids: CASSLARSSGTEAFF. As DNA, the CDR3 is TGTGCCAGCAGCTTAGCGCGTTCAAGCGGCACTGAAGCTTTCTTT.

The rearrangement uses TRBV24-1 and TRBJ1-1; 8 bases agree with TRBD1. There are 15 residues in the CDR3. CDR1 and CDR2 from the germline V gene are KGHDR and SFDVKD. V shed 5 bases and J 4 bases; nucleotides not matched to a gene: 8. CDR3: CATSGSGQGTTEAFF. CDR3 DNA: TGTGCCACCAGTGGCTCCGGACAGGGAACCACTGAAGCTTTCTTT.

V is TRBV7-2 and J is TRBJ2-2, with 12 bases aligning to TRBD2. The CDR3 consists of 16 residues. Losses at the gene ends were 2 bases for V and 7 bases for J; bases not matched to a gene: 5. The germline CDR1 and CDR2 sequences are SGHTA and FQGNSA. CDR3: CASSLLAGGPVGELFF. The CDR3 DNA follows: TGTGCCAGCAGCTTACTAGCGGGGGGGCCGGTCGGGGAGCTGTTTTTT.

V and J are TRBV10-3 and TRBJ2-1; weak D call: TRBD1 (5 bases). Looked up from germline, CDR1 is ENHRY and CDR2 is SYGVKD. The CDR3 runs to 15 residues. The ends were cut back, 9 bases at V and 8 bases at J, with 23 bases in the middle. CDR3 loop: CAITDSITGGDEQFF. The CDR3 DNA reads TGTGCCATTACTGACAGCATCACGGGCGGCGATGAGCAGTTCTTC.

The V and J genes are TRBV6-6 and TRBJ1-5; the match to TRBD1 covers 8 bases. CDR1 and CDR2 (germline): MNHNY, SVGAGI (reference sequence). J was trimmed by 5 bases and V by 6 bases; bases with no gene match: 6. CDR3 size: 14 residues. The CDR3 DNA is TGTGCCAGCAGAACGACAGGGGTACATCAGCCCCAGCATTTT. It yields the protein CASRTTGVHQPQHF.

The CDR3 reads CASSQDLGRGEQYF. CDR3 sequence (DNA): TGTGCCAGCAGCCAAGATCTGGGGAGGGGCGAGCAGTACTTC. The chain links TRBV3-1 (or the pseudogene TRBV3-2) to TRBJ2-7, with 7 bases aligning to TRBD2. In germline, CDR1 is LGHDT, CDR2 YNNKEL (reference sequence). Trimming removed 0 bases from V and 6 bases from J; junction bases left unmatched: 5. This CDR3 comprises 14 residues.

The chain is built from TRBV2 and TRBJ1-5; 9 bases fit TRBD1. This CDR3 has 15 residues. Trimming took 6 bases from V and 1 from J; bases not matched to a gene: 4. The germline CDR1 and CDR2 sequences are SNHLY and FYNNEI. The CDR3 DNA reads TGTGCCAGCAGGGGACAGGGTTTGAGCAATCAGCCCCAGCATTTT. This sequence encodes CASRGQGLSNQPQHF.

The V and J genes are TRBV7-3 and TRBJ2-2, with TRBD2 matching over 10 bases. The CDR3 contains 20 residues. Germline CDR1 SGHTA, CDR2 FQGTGA. V gave up 0 bases and J gave up 4 bases; unmatched junction bases: 14. Here the CDR3 DNA reads TGTGCCAGCAGCTTAACTGCGCTAGCGGGAGTCTTAGAATTCACCGGGGAGCTGTTTTTT. It is translated as CASSLTALAGVLEFTGELFF. The variable domain in full, with the rest retrieved from reference TRBV7-3 and TRBJ2-2, is GAGVSQTPSNKVTEKGKYVELRCDPISGHTALYWYRQSLGQGPEFLIYFQGTGAADDSGLPNDRFFAVRPEGSVSTLKIQRTERGDSAVYLCASSLTALAGVLEFTGELFFGEGSRLTVL.

The J gene is TRBJ2-7, the V gene TRBV2; 7 positions agree with TRBD2. The CDR3 runs 15 residues. V gave up 6 bases and J gave up 2 bases; unmatched junction bases: 10. The germline gives CDR1 SNHLY, CDR2 FYNNEI. For the CDR3, the DNA is TGTGCCAGCAGGGACCTAGCGGCTTTCACCTACGAGCAGTACTTC. It codes for CASRDLAAFTYEQYF.

The CDR3 DNA is TGTGCCAGTAGTAGCAGGACTAGCGTAGCCGGATACAATGAGCAGTTCTTC. Encoded protein: CASSSRTSVAGYNEQFF. This rearrangement joins TRBV19 to TRBJ2-1, with 9 nucleotides matching TRBD2. This CDR3 has 17 residues. Germline lookup yields CDR1 LNHDA and CDR2 SQIVND (reference sequence). Trimming took 4 bases from V and 4 from J; bases not matched to a gene: 11.

The chain carries TRBV9 and TRBJ1-2, with D perhaps matching TRBD1 (6 bases). Trimming left V 3 bases short and J 5 bases short, with 17 bases between. The CDR3 totals 15 residues. Germline V gives CDR1 SGDLS, CDR2 YYNGEE. DNA for the CDR3: TGTGCCAGCAGCGACGACAGGACATTAAGTTATGGCTACACCTTC. Protein product: CASSDDRTLSYGYTF.

This CDR3 is CASSTGTELGELFF. The CDR3, as DNA: TGTGCCAGCAGTACCGGGACAGAACTCGGGGAGCTGTTTTTT. The chain has TRBV27 and TRBJ2-2; TRBD1 matches 7 bases. Germline loops: CDR1 MNHEY, CDR2 SMNVEV (reference sequence). The trim removed 5 bases at V and 7 bases at J, leaving 7 bases unmatched. The CDR3 totals 14 residues.

This sequence joins TRBV20-1 and TRBJ1-1; weak D call: TRBD1 (5 bases). Per the germline V gene, CDR1 is DFQATT and CDR2 is SNEGSKA (reference sequence). V was pared by 3 bases and J by 1 base, with 18 bases between. The CDR3 is 16 residues long. CDR3 region: CSASTGSVGANTEAFF. The CDR3 DNA reads TGCAGTGCTAGTACAGGTTCAGTTGGGGCGAACACTGAAGCTTTCTTT.

The chain couples TRBV7-2 to TRBJ2-3; 10 nucleotides agree with TRBD2. CDR1 and CDR2 (germline): SGHTA, FQGNSA. The CDR3 has 15 residues. J gave up 3 bases and V 4 bases, and 4 bases lay outside the gene matches. The CDR3 nucleotides read TGTGCCAGCAGCTCGCTAGCGGGAGTTACAGATACGCAGTATTTT. Its protein product is CASSSLAGVTDTQYF.